These 28 T cell receptor beta chains originate from one sample sequenced in a study of T cells in Graves' hyperthyroidism and ophthalmopathy. RNA transcripts yielded amplified TCR beta CDR3 regions. First-round RT-PCR with HTBI primers amplified the TCR CDR3 region. TCRdb reprocessed the multiplex PCR reads with MiXCR, giving one entry per CDR3 protein. The sample shows over 500,000 distinct CDR3 sequences, around 16% of them seen only once. What was sequenced was blood. These receptors were collected from a woman aged 30 to 39 with Graves' ophthalmopathy.

The gene calls are TRBV7-3 and TRBJ2-1, with a possible D match to TRBD2 (5 bases). Trimming took off 4 bases at V and 10 bases at J, with 11 bases between the two ends. The CDR3 totals 12 residues. Germline-derived CDR1 and CDR2 are SGHTA and FQGTGA. CDR3: CASSYPGGEQFF. DNA of the CDR3: TGTGCCAGCAGCTATCCAGGCGGGGAGCAGTTCTTC. Together with reference TRBV7-3 and TRBJ2-1, the CDR3 gives the full variable domain: GAGVSQTPSNKVTEKGKYVELRCDPISGHTALYWYRQSLGQGPEFLIYFQGTGAADDSGLPNDRFFAVRPEGSVSTLKIQRTERGDSAVYLCASSYPGGEQFFGPGTRLTVL.

V and J are TRBV10-3 and TRBJ2-5, with D unresolved. The CDR3 contains 12 residues. V shed 3 bases and J shed 4 bases, with 6 bases lying between them. Germline V gives CDR1 ENHRY, CDR2 SYGVKD. The CDR3 protein is CAISDSPETQYF. The CDR3 nucleotides are TGTGCCATCAGTGACTCTCCAGAGACCCAGTACTTC.

The rearrangement joins TRBV19 to TRBJ2-3; no clear D gene. Looked up from germline, CDR1 is LNHDA and CDR2 is SQIVND (reference sequence). There are 13 residues in the CDR3. Trimming removed 7 bases at V and 1 base at J, with 9 bases between. The CDR3 loop reads CASTLKGTDTQYF. The CDR3 DNA is TGTGCCAGTACTCTTAAGGGCACAGATACGCAGTATTTT.

The rearrangement joins TRBV6-2 or TRBV6-3 to TRBJ1-5, with D maybe TRBD1 (5 bases). V was cut by 2 bases and J by 2 bases, with 13 bases left in between. In germline, CDR1 is MNHEY, CDR2 SVGEGT. The CDR3 covers 16 residues. CDR3 amino acids: CASSYMAPGGNQPQHF. In nucleotides, the CDR3 is TGTGCCAGCAGTTACATGGCCCCGGGGGGCAATCAGCCCCAGCATTTT.

This clonotype was observed at least ten times. The chain uses TRBV3-1 and TRBJ1-1; D gene uncertain. Germline-derived CDR1 and CDR2 are LGHDT and YNNKEL (reference sequence). This CDR3 is built from 14 residues. V dropped 0 bases and J dropped 4 bases, with 9 bases sitting between them. CDR3 sequence: CASSQDPSGTEAFF. The CDR3 bases are TGTGCCAGCAGCCAAGATCCATCGGGCACTGAAGCTTTCTTT.

The chain joins TRBV4-3 to TRBJ2-7; either TRBD1 or TRBD2 may fit D (5 bases each). The germline V gene has CDR1 LGHNA and CDR2 YSLEER. V lost 2 bases, J lost 0 bases, and 11 bases lay in between. The CDR3 covers 15 residues. CDR3 sequence reads: CASSQRDDSSYEQYF. The CDR3 nucleotides are TGCGCCAGCAGCCAACGGGACGATTCCTCCTACGAGCAGTACTTC.

In this sample, this clonotype turned up many times. V and J are TRBV29-1 and TRBJ2-3; D gene unclear. The CDR3 contains 11 residues. Germline V gives CDR1 SQVTM, CDR2 ANQGSEA. V lost 3 bases to trimming and J lost 6 bases, with 7 bases between them. For the CDR3, the DNA is TGCAGCGTTGATTCGGGCGATACGCAGTATTTT. Translated, it gives CSVDSGDTQYF.

The table lists this clonotype with a few counts. The chain recombines TRBV6-1 with TRBJ2-7, with D uncertain. V shed 6 bases and J shed 2 bases, with 17 bases lying between them. The CDR3 consists of 15 residues. CDR1 and CDR2 (germline): MNHNS, SASEGT. CDR3: CASSPARVLTYEQYF. The CDR3 DNA follows: TGTGCCAGCAGCCCCGCCCGGGTCCTCACCTACGAGCAGTACTTC.

This clonotype has ten or more counts. The chain recombines TRBV28 with TRBJ1-4, with a possible D match to TRBD1 (6 bases). Trimming shortened V by 6 bases and J by 0 bases, and 20 bases separated the two germline ends. The CDR3 has 18 amino acids. Germline assignment: CDR1 MDHEN and CDR2 SYDVKM. In DNA, the CDR3 is TGTGCCAGCAGATTGGCAGGGACATTCGGTGCAACTAATGAAAAACTGTTTTTT. It yields the protein CASRLAGTFGATNEKLFF.

This clonotype was found many times. The CDR3 sequence is CAGGWTYNEQFF. In DNA form, the CDR3 reads TGTGCCGGGGGTTGGACCTACAATGAGCAGTTCTTC. The genes are TRBV2 and TRBJ2-1, with D perhaps being TRBD1 or TRBD2 (5 bases each). Trimming took off 11 bases at V and 2 bases at J, with 10 bases between the two ends. CDR1 is SNHLY and CDR2 is FYNNEI in the germline V gene. The CDR3 is made up of 12 amino acids.

The sample holds a few counts of this clonotype. V is TRBV15 and J is TRBJ1-1; a possible D gene is TRBD1 (5 bases). The CDR3 is 13 amino acids. The V end lost 5 bases, the J end lost 4 bases, and 11 bases lay between the germline ends. Germline V gene data show CDR1 as LNHNV and CDR2 as YYDKDF (reference sequence). The CDR3 nucleotides read TGTGCCACCAGCGGGGGTCGGATCACTGAAGCTTTCTTT. The encoded protein is CATSGGRITEAFF.

The chain combines TRBV6-1 with TRBJ1-2; no clear D. The CDR3 consists of 13 residues. Germline V gene sequence: CDR1 MNHNS, CDR2 SASEGT. The V and J ends lost 7 bases and 4 bases respectively, with 13 bases between them. As DNA, the CDR3 is TGTGCCAGCACCTACAAAGATTCCTATGGCTACACCTTC. Protein: CASTYKDSYGYTF.

This rearrangement joins TRBV27 to TRBJ1-4; unclear D gene. The CDR3 is 16 amino acids. Per germline, CDR1 MNHEY and CDR2 SMNVEV (reference sequence). Trimming stripped 3 bases from V and 2 bases from J, with 13 bases between. The DNA of the CDR3 is TGTGCCAGCAGTTTCCGACTCGGAGGGACTAATGAAAAACTGTTTTTT. Its protein product is CASSFRLGGTNEKLFF.

This chain connects TRBV10-3 to TRBJ1-1; TRBD1 aligns across 10 bases. The CDR3 spans 16 residues. Germline V lookup: CDR1 ENHRY, CDR2 SYGVKD. The V segment lost 3 bases and the J segment 3 bases; nucleotides outside the gene matches: 7. The CDR3 nucleotides are TGTGCCATCAGTGATGGGGGGACAGGGGCCGACACTGAAGCTTTCTTT. Residues: CAISDGGTGADTEAFF.

This clonotype was detected ten times or more. This chain links TRBV3-1 with TRBJ1-1; the D gene is possibly TRBD1 (5 bases). Germline loops: CDR1 LGHDT, CDR2 YNNKEL (reference sequence). V was shortened by 4 bases and J by 3 bases, with 9 bases between the two germline ends. This CDR3 spans 13 amino acids. Here the CDR3 reads CASSRTPYTEAFF. Written as DNA, the CDR3 is TGTGCCAGCAGCCGGACACCTTACACTGAAGCTTTCTTT.

About this clonotype: With a much larger clone just one base away, this may be a read error. The chain recombines TRBV9 with TRBJ2-7, with 12 bases identical to TRBD2. The CDR3 totals 14 residues. In germline, CDR1 is SGDLS, CDR2 YYNGEE. The CDR3 DNA reads TGTGCCATCAGCGCTAGCGGGAGGGCCTACGAGCAGTACTTC. As protein: CAISASGRAYEQYF.

This clonotype appeared a few times. The rearrangement joins TRBV4-2 to TRBJ2-1; D gene uncertain. CDR3 length: 13 residues. Germline V gene data show CDR1 as LGHNA and CDR2 as YNFKEQ. V lost 0 bases to trimming and J lost 4 bases, with 4 bases between them. The CDR3 is CASSQDGYNEQFF. The CDR3 DNA reads as TGTGCCAGCAGCCAAGATGGGTACAATGAGCAGTTCTTC.

This clonotype has ten or more counts. The chain employs TRBV7-9 and TRBJ2-7, with D possibly being TRBD1 (5 bases). Germline assignment: CDR1 SEHNR and CDR2 FQNEAQ (reference sequence). The CDR3 covers 16 residues. The ends were cut back, 1 base at V and 5 bases at J, with 18 bases in the middle. The CDR3 loop reads CASSLVGFSEGDEQYF. The DNA of the CDR3 is TGTGCCAGCAGCTTAGTTGGGTTTTCGGAAGGGGACGAGCAGTACTTC.

This clonotype was seen more than once but under ten times. The genes are TRBV29-1 and TRBJ2-5, with TRBD1 identical over 7 bases. The ends lost 6 bases at V and 1 base at J; junction bases unmatched: 2. Germline-derived CDR1 and CDR2 are SQVTM and ANQGSEA. The length of the CDR3 is 12 residues. CDR3: CSVYRGQETQYF. In nucleotides, the CDR3 is TGCAGCGTATACAGGGGCCAAGAGACCCAGTACTTC.

The chain employs TRBV7-2 and TRBJ1-1; maybe TRBD1 (5 bases). CDR1 is SGHTA, CDR2 FQGNSA, per germline. V lost 4 bases and J 3 bases, leaving 12 bases between the germline ends. CDR3 length: 14 residues. CDR3 nucleotide sequence: TGTGCCAGCAGCTACTACAGGCCGGACACTGAAGCTTTCTTT. It specifies CASSYYRPDTEAFF.

This clonotype was seen repeatedly, ten times or more. The rearrangement joins TRBV11-2 to TRBJ2-7; no reliable D call. The length of the CDR3 is 13 residues. V was pared by 1 base and J by 6 bases, with 10 bases between. The germline V gene encodes CDR1 SGHAT and CDR2 FQNNGV. The CDR3 region is CASSLGSVGEQYF. CDR3 nucleotide sequence: TGTGCCAGCAGCTTAGGTTCAGTCGGCGAGCAGTACTTC.

CDR3 coding DNA: TGTGCCAGTAGTATGGACAGGAGCTACGAGCAGTACTTC. Protein sequence: CASSMDRSYEQYF. The chain combines TRBV19 with TRBJ2-7; 7 bases fit TRBD1. The CDR3 extends over 13 amino acids. V shed 3 bases, J shed 3 bases, and the junction held 2 bases outside the gene matches. The germline CDR1 and CDR2 sequences are LNHDA and SQIVND (reference sequence).

This clonotype has ten or more counts. This chain links TRBV11-3 with TRBJ2-1, with 12 bases aligning to TRBD1. The CDR3 spans 15 residues. Germline lookup yields CDR1 SGHNT and CDR2 YENEEA. The V segment lost 5 bases and the J segment 6 bases; nucleotides outside the gene matches: 5. This CDR3 is CASSPGQGAFNEQFF. CDR3 coding DNA: TGTGCCAGCAGCCCGGGACAGGGGGCCTTCAATGAGCAGTTCTTC.

This clonotype was recorded many times. The CDR3 spells CSATDRGRDYEQYF. The CDR3 DNA sequence: TGCAGTGCTACTGACAGGGGGCGAGACTACGAGCAGTACTTC. The V and J genes are TRBV20-1 and TRBJ2-7; 10 bases are a match to TRBD1. The CDR3 loop spans 14 amino acids. Trimming cost V 4 bases and J 3 bases; bases outside gene matches: 6. Looked up from germline, CDR1 is DFQATT and CDR2 is SNEGSKA (reference sequence).

This clonotype came up a few times. The genes are TRBV29-1 and TRBJ1-4; D unresolved. Germline lookup yields CDR1 SQVTM and CDR2 ANQGSEA. The CDR3 is made up of 12 amino acids. V lost 4 bases and J 6 bases, leaving 9 bases between the germline ends. DNA for the CDR3: TGCAGCGTTGGGGAGGGCTATGAAAAACTGTTTTTT. Protein product: CSVGEGYEKLFF.

V is TRBV28 and J is TRBJ2-3; 15 bases match TRBD2. CDR1 and CDR2 from the germline V gene are MDHEN and SYDVKM. The CDR3 is 16 residues long. The V segment lost 4 bases and the J segment 10 bases; nucleotides outside the gene matches: 9. The DNA of the CDR3 is TGTGCCAGCAGTTCACCGGGACTAGCGGGAGGAGAGGCGCAGTATTTT. Its translation: CASSSPGLAGGEAQYF. The whole variable domain, remainder taken from reference TRBV28 and TRBJ2-3, is DVKVTQSSRYLVKRTGEKVFLECVQDMDHENMFWYRQDPGLGLRLIYFSYDVKMKEKGDIPEGYSVSREKKERFSLILESASTNQTSMYLCASSSPGLAGGEAQYFGPGTRLTVL.

This clonotype was seen many times. The chain uses TRBV30 and TRBJ2-3; D unresolved. The V gene's germline CDR1 is GTSNPN and CDR2 SVGIG (reference sequence). V gave up 4 bases and J gave up 2 bases, with 10 bases separating them. This CDR3 is 13 amino acids long. The CDR3 region has the DNA TGTGCCTGGACTCATTTTGTCACAGATACGCAGTATTTT. It encodes CAWTHFVTDTQYF.

This clonotype was observed many times. The V and J genes are TRBV5-1 and TRBJ1-1; maybe TRBD1 (5 bases). Per the germline V gene, CDR1 is SGHRS and CDR2 is YFSETQ. V was cut by 4 bases and J by 4 bases, with 14 bases left in between. This CDR3 region has 14 residues. The CDR3 DNA is TGCGCCAGCAGCCACGGGCAGGGCTCCACTGAAGCTTTCTTT. It translates to CASSHGQGSTEAFF.